These 31 T cell receptor beta chains were all obtained from the same sample, sequenced in a study of blood T cells in healthy people across ages. Using a J-beta primer mix together with a sample-barcoded 5' primer, a second PCR was run for roughly 7 to 11 cycles. One entry per CDR3 protein results from TCRdb running MiXCR on the 5' RACE reads. This sample has roughly 570,000 distinct CDR3 sequences, with about 26% found just once. The source material was blood. The receptors shown here come from a woman between 70 and 85 years old in good health.

The J gene is TRBJ1-2, the V gene TRBV5-1; D gene uncertain. The germline V gene encodes CDR1 SGHRS and CDR2 YFSETQ. V gave up 5 bases and J gave up 1 base, with 9 bases separating them. The CDR3 has 13 amino acids. The CDR3 nucleotides read TGCGCCAGCAGTTCGGACGTTAACTATGGCTACACCTTC. Translation: CASSSDVNYGYTF.

V usage is TRBV12-3 or TRBV12-4 and J usage is TRBJ2-2; D ambiguous. V lost 4 bases and J lost 0, with 9 bases in between. This CDR3 contains 15 residues. CDR3 nucleotides: TGTGCCAGCAGTTCCTTAGCCCCGAACACCGGGGAGCTGTTTTTT. Its protein is CASSSLAPNTGELFF.

As for this clonotype: The junction shows a germline mismatch at one end, possibly a read error. The chain links TRBV29-1 to TRBJ2-5; a weak D match, TRBD1 (5 bases). CDR1 and CDR2 (germline): SQVTM, ANQGSEA. The CDR3 extends over 12 amino acids. CDR3 sequence: CSVDQGPETRYF. The DNA for the CDR3 is TGCAGCGTTGATCAGGGTCCAGAGACCCGGTACTTC. The full variable domain, with the rest looked up from reference TRBV29-1 and TRBJ2-5, is SAVISQKPSRDICQRGTSLTIQCQVDSQVTMMFWYRQQPGQSLTLIATANQGSEATYESGFVIDKFPISRPNLTFSTLTVSNMSPEDSSIYLCSVDQGPETRYFGPGTRLLVL.

The V call is TRBV20-1, the J call TRBJ2-3; D call uncertain. CDR1 DFQATT and CDR2 SNEGSKA come from the germline V gene (reference sequence). This CDR3 has 13 residues. V was shortened by 6 bases and J by 4 bases, with 14 bases between the two germline ends. CDR3 sequence (DNA): TGCAGTGCGCCCTTCCGAGGTGCAGATACGCAGTATTTT. This sequence encodes CSAPFRGADTQYF.

This clonotype showed up just a few times. The chain has TRBV5-4 and TRBJ2-1; the match to TRBD2 covers 9 bases. This CDR3 region has 15 residues. Germline V gives CDR1 SGHNT, CDR2 YYREEE (reference sequence). After removal of 1 base from V and 10 bases from J, the junction contained 9 bases not matched to a gene. The CDR3 sequence: CASSLYVAGVNEQFF. The CDR3 DNA reads TGTGCCAGCAGCTTGTATGTAGCGGGGGTAAACGAGCAGTTCTTC.

This rearrangement joins TRBV6-2 or TRBV6-3 to TRBJ2-5; 7 bases match TRBD1. Trimming took 4 bases from V and 4 from J; bases not matched to a gene: 9. Looked up from germline, CDR1 is MNHEY and CDR2 is SVGEGT. This CDR3 contains 15 residues. The CDR3 region has the DNA TGTGCCAGCAGTTTCCTCGGACAGGTCCGAGAGACCCAGTACTTC. Translating it yields CASSFLGQVRETQYF.

With regard to this clonotype: At one of its ends the junction is not consistent with the germline gene, which may arise from a read error. The V call is TRBV11-2, the J call TRBJ1-1; TRBD1 might be the D (5 bases). The germline gives CDR1 SGHAT, CDR2 FQNNGV. The CDR3 length is 14 residues. The CDR3 protein is CASKNPGVSTEALF. DNA of the CDR3: TGTGCCAGCAAAAACCCGGGGGTTAGCACTGAAGCTCTCTTT.

This chain links TRBV29-1 with TRBJ1-3; D is unclear. The germline V and J ends were trimmed by 7 bases and 2 bases, with 12 bases remaining between them. Germline V gene sequence: CDR1 SQVTM, CDR2 ANQGSEA. The CDR3 is 13 residues long. CDR3 nucleotide sequence: TGCAGCGCCGGAAACAACCCTGGAAACACCATATATTTT. Its protein product is CSAGNNPGNTIYF.

The chain couples TRBV7-2 to TRBJ2-5; 9 bases fit TRBD2. The length of the CDR3 is 15 residues. V lost 6 bases and J lost 4; bases outside the gene matches: 9. Germline assignment: CDR1 SGHTA and CDR2 FQGNSA. In nucleotides, the CDR3 is TGTGCCAGCAGTATGGGGCGGGGGGGTGGAGAGACCCAGTACTTC. Its protein is CASSMGRGGGETQYF.

The genes are TRBV12-5 and TRBJ1-4, with TRBD1 matching 8 bases. CDR1 is LGHNT, CDR2 FRNRAP, per germline. The length of the CDR3 is 15 residues. V gave up 4 bases and J gave up 7 bases; unmatched junction bases: 8. The CDR3 reads CASGSQGARGEKLFF. In DNA form, the CDR3 reads TGTGCTAGTGGTTCCCAGGGGGCAAGGGGTGAAAAACTGTTTTTT.

This clonotype was observed a few times. The chain links TRBV20-1 to TRBJ2-3; TRBD2 matches at 7 bases. Germline V gene data show CDR1 as DFQATT and CDR2 as SNEGSKA (reference sequence). The length of the CDR3 is 15 residues. With V trimmed by 5 bases and J by 10 bases, 18 bases remained unmatched. Written as DNA, the CDR3 is TGCAGTGCTGGGGAGCGGGGCTCCTCCCAGAGTGCGCAGTATTTT. This codes for CSAGERGSSQSAQYF.

This sequence joins TRBV4-3 and TRBJ2-1; 8 bases are a match to TRBD2. The CDR3 totals 15 residues. The ends lost 9 bases at V and 0 bases at J; junction bases unmatched: 7. Germline V gene sequence: CDR1 LGHNA, CDR2 YSLEER. This chain's CDR3 is CASSWAGGSYNEQFF. CDR3 coding DNA: TGCGCCAGTAGCTGGGCGGGGGGCTCCTACAATGAGCAGTTCTTC.

This clonotype has just a few counts. J is TRBJ1-1 and V is TRBV6-6; D not resolved. V lost 2 bases to trimming and J lost 1 base, with 8 bases between them. Germline V gene sequence: CDR1 MNHNY, CDR2 SVGAGI (reference sequence). This CDR3 contains 14 residues. In nucleotides, the CDR3 is TGTGCCAGCAGTTACGAGGGAAAGAACACTGAAGCTTTCTTT. Protein product: CASSYEGKNTEAFF.

J is TRBJ2-3 and V is TRBV6-5, with D uncertain. CDR3 length equals 14 residues. Trimming took off 7 bases at V and 0 bases at J, with 11 bases between the two ends. Germline lookup yields CDR1 MNHEY and CDR2 SVGAGI. The CDR3 is CASNKMSSTDTQYF. CDR3 sequence (DNA): TGTGCCAGCAACAAAATGTCTAGCACAGATACGCAGTATTTT.

V and J are TRBV20-1 and TRBJ2-3; TRBD2 is a possible D gene (6 bases). Germline V gives CDR1 DFQATT, CDR2 SNEGSKA (reference sequence). V was pared by 6 bases and J by 2 bases, with 24 bases between. The CDR3 has 17 amino acids. As DNA, the CDR3 is TGCAGTGCAAACCCCCTTATAGCTCGGGGGTTCACAGATACGCAGTATTTT. Amino acids: CSANPLIARGFTDTQYF.

The chain carries TRBV2 and TRBJ1-2; D call uncertain. The CDR3 contains 14 residues. The germline V and J ends were trimmed by 8 bases and 0 bases, with 13 bases remaining between them. Looked up from germline, CDR1 is SNHLY and CDR2 is FYNNEI. CDR3 protein: CASADPPPNYGYTF. CDR3 nucleotides: TGTGCCAGCGCCGATCCCCCCCCTAACTATGGCTACACCTTC.

This chain's CDR3 is CSAPPPGLKNEQFF. The CDR3 DNA reads as TGCAGTGCTCCTCCCCCGGGACTAAAAAATGAGCAGTTCTTC. The chain carries TRBV20-1 and TRBJ2-5, with TRBD2 matching 7 bases. The DNA matches TRBJ2-1 better at its end, which makes the J call doubtful. Looked up from germline, CDR1 is DFQATT and CDR2 is SNEGSKA (reference sequence). CDR3 length: 14 amino acids.

V is TRBV4-3 and J is TRBJ1-4, with TRBD1 matching 8 bases. CDR1 and CDR2 from the germline V gene are LGHNA and YSLEER. The V and J ends lost 0 bases and 7 bases, in that order; junction bases with no gene match: 4. The CDR3 sequence is 15 residues long. The CDR3 coding sequence is TGCGCCAGCAGCCAAGAGCTCGGACAGGGTGAAAAACTGTTTTTT. Translation gives CASSQELGQGEKLFF.

This clonotype has just a few counts. The chain couples TRBV29-1 to TRBJ2-5; 8 bases are a match to TRBD1. Trimming took 3 bases from V and 4 from J; bases not matched to a gene: 4. The CDR3 is 13 residues long. Germline CDR1 and CDR2: SQVTM and ANQGSEA. This chain's CDR3 is CSVDAGGGETQYF. DNA of the CDR3: TGCAGCGTTGATGCAGGGGGCGGAGAGACCCAGTACTTC.

CDR3: CASSRDGENTEAFF. The CDR3 bases are TGTGCCAGCAGTAGGGACGGAGAGAACACTGAAGCTTTCTTT. V is TRBV12-3 or TRBV12-4 and J is TRBJ1-1; a weak D match, TRBD1 (5 bases). The CDR3 is 14 residues long. The V end was cut by 5 bases, the J end by 1 base, with 11 bases between.

This clonotype was observed a few times. V is TRBV3-1 and J is TRBJ1-3; D is unclear. The V end was cut by 4 bases, the J end by 6 bases, with 7 bases between. Germline-derived CDR1 and CDR2 are LGHDT and YNNKEL (reference sequence). CDR3 length equals 12 residues. CDR3: CASSPDPNTIYF. For the CDR3, the DNA is TGTGCCAGCAGCCCCGACCCAAACACCATATATTTT.

This clonotype was counted a few times. V and J are TRBV7-9 and TRBJ2-3; TRBD1 agrees at 7 bases. This CDR3 has 14 residues. CDR1 is SEHNR and CDR2 is FQNEAQ in the germline V gene (reference sequence). The ends lost 4 bases at V and 2 bases at J; junction bases unmatched: 3. The CDR3: CASSSGTDTDTQYF. DNA for the CDR3: TGTGCCAGCAGCTCCGGGACAGACACAGATACGCAGTATTTT.

This chain connects TRBV3-1 to TRBJ1-4; D may be TRBD1 (5 bases). Germline V lookup: CDR1 LGHDT, CDR2 YNNKEL (reference sequence). This CDR3 has 15 residues. V dropped 3 bases and J dropped 7 bases, with 15 bases sitting between them. The chain's CDR3 is CASSHTGEGSEKLFF. CDR3 nucleotide sequence: TGTGCCAGCAGCCATACAGGCGAGGGTAGTGAAAAACTGTTTTTT.

The gene calls are TRBV20-1 and TRBJ2-7, with 7 bases matching TRBD2. The germline V gene encodes CDR1 DFQATT and CDR2 SNEGSKA (reference sequence). This CDR3 region has 13 residues. J was trimmed by 6 bases and V by 6 bases; bases with no gene match: 11. CDR3 sequence: CSAIGLESTEQYF. The DNA of the CDR3 is TGCAGTGCAATCGGACTAGAATCAACCGAGCAGTACTTC.

V is TRBV6-5 and J is TRBJ1-6; D is ambiguous. The germline V gene has CDR1 MNHEY and CDR2 SVGAGI. Trimming took 0 bases from V and 7 from J, leaving 10 bases between them. This CDR3 has 15 amino acids. The CDR3 DNA reads TGTGCCAGCAGTTACTCGACCGGGTTGAATTCACCCCTCCACTTT. This translates into CASSYSTGLNSPLHF.

This chain connects TRBV7-9 to TRBJ2-5; 9 bases are shared with TRBD2. The V segment lost 5 bases and the J segment 4 bases; nucleotides outside the gene matches: 11. Germline CDR1 is SEHNR and CDR2 is FQNEAQ (reference sequence). The CDR3 loop spans 16 amino acids. The CDR3: CASSRLSGGSGETQYF. The CDR3 DNA reads as TGTGCCAGCAGCCGTCTAAGCGGGGGGAGCGGAGAGACCCAGTACTTC.

This clonotype was seen many times. V is TRBV20-1 and J is TRBJ2-7, with D maybe TRBD2 (5 bases). The V gene lost 2 bases and the J gene lost 0 bases, with 14 bases spanning the gap. There are 15 residues in the CDR3. CDR1 and CDR2 (germline): DFQATT, SNEGSKA (reference sequence). The DNA of the CDR3 is TGCAGTGCTAGACCGGTGGGAGCTGCCTCCTACGAGCAGTACTTC. Its translation is CSARPVGAASYEQYF.

This clonotype turned up a few times. V is TRBV30 and J is TRBJ2-3, with TRBD2 matching 7 bases. The CDR3 covers 13 residues. Germline trimming cut 3 bases from V and 5 bases from J; bases unmatched to any gene: 5. Looked up from germline, CDR1 is GTSNPN and CDR2 is SVGIG (reference sequence). The CDR3 spells CAWRSGGRDTQYF. Here the CDR3 DNA reads TGTGCCTGGAGATCAGGCGGGAGAGATACGCAGTATTTT. The full variable domain, completed using reference TRBV30 and TRBJ2-3, is SQTIHQWPATLVQPVGSPLSLECTVEGTSNPNLYWYRQAAGRGLQLLFYSVGIGQISSEVPQNLSASRPQDRQFILSSKKLLLSDSGFYLCAWRSGGRDTQYFGPGTRLTVL.

The sample holds a few counts of this clonotype. This chain's CDR3 is CASSPETKNTEAFF. CDR3 in DNA: TGTGCCAGCTCACCAGAGACAAAGAACACTGAAGCTTTCTTT. The rearrangement joins TRBV18 to TRBJ1-1; no clear D. Germline lookup yields CDR1 KGHSH and CDR2 LQKENI. The CDR3 length is 14 residues. V lost 2 bases to trimming and J lost 1 base, with 8 bases between them.

This clonotype was detected only a few times. The chain carries TRBV5-1 and TRBJ2-5; 7 positions match TRBD1. CDR1 and CDR2 from the germline V gene are SGHRS and YFSETQ. CDR3 length: 15 amino acids. Trimming cost V 0 bases and J 4 bases; bases outside gene matches: 6. The CDR3 reads CASSLGAGGRETQYF. CDR3 DNA sequence: TGCGCCAGCAGCTTGGGAGCAGGGGGTAGAGAGACCCAGTACTTC.

This clonotype was counted only a few times. V is TRBV6-6 and J is TRBJ1-2; D is perhaps TRBD1 (5 bases). Trimming stripped 6 bases from V and 2 bases from J, with 10 bases between. CDR1 and CDR2 from the germline V gene are MNHNY and SVGAGI (reference sequence). The CDR3 covers 13 residues. CDR3 protein: CASSWTRNYGYTF. CDR3 nucleotide sequence: TGTGCCAGCAGCTGGACAAGGAACTATGGCTACACCTTC.